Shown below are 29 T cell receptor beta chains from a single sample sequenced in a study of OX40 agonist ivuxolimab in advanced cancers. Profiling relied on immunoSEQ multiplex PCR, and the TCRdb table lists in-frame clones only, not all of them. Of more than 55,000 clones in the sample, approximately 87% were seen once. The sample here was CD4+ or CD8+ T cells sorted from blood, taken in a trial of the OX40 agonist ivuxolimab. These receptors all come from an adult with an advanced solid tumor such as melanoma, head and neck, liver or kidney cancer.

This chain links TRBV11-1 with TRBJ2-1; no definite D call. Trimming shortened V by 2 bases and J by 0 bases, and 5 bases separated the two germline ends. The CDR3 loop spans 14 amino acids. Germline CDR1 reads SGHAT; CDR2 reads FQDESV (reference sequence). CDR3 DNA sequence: TGTGCCAGCAGCTTAACGGGCTCCTACAATGAGCAGTTCTTC. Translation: CASSLTGSYNEQFF.

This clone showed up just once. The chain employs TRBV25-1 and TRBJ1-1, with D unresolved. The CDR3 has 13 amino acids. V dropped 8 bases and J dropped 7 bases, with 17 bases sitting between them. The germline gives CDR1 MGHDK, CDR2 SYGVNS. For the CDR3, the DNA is TGTGCCAGCGTGAGGTCCTGGTCGGGTGAAGCTTTCTTT. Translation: CASVRSWSGEAFF.

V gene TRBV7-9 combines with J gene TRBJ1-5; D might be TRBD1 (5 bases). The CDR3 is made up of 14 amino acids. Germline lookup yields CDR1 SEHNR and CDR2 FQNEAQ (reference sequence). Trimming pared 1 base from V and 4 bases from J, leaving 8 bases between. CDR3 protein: CASSLGKGNQPQHF. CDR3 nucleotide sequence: TGTGCCAGCAGCTTAGGTAAGGGGAATCAGCCCCAGCATTTT.

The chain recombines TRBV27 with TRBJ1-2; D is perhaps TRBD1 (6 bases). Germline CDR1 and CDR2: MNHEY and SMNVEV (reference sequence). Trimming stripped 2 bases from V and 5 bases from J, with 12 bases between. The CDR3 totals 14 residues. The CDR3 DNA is TGTGCCAGCAGTTTAATACAGGGCGGTTATGGCTACACCTTC. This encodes CASSLIQGGYGYTF.

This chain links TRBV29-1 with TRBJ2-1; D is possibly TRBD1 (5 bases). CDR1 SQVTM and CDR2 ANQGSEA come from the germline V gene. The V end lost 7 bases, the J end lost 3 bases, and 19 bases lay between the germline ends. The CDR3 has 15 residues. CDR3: CSAVPSRGYYNEQFF. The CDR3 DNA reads TGCAGCGCCGTTCCTAGTAGGGGTTACTACAATGAGCAGTTCTTC.

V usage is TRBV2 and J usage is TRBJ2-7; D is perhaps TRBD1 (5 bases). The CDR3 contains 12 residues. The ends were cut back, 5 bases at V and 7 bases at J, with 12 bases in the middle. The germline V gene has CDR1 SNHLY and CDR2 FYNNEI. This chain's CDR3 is CASSSQGEEQYF. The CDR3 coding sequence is TGTGCCAGCAGTAGTCAGGGCGAAGAGCAGTACTTC.

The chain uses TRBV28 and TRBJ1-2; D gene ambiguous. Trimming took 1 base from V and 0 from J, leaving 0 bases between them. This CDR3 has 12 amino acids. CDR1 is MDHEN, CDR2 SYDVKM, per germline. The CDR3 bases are TGTGCCAGCAGTTTATCTAACTATGGCTACACCTTC. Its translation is CASSLSNYGYTF.

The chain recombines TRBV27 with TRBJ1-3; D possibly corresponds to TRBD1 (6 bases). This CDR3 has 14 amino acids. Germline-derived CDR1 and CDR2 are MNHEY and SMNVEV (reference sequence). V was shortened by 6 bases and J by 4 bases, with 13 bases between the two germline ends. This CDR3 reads CASSGQSSGNTIYF. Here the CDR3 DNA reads TGTGCCAGCAGCGGACAGTCCTCGGGAAACACCATATATTTT.

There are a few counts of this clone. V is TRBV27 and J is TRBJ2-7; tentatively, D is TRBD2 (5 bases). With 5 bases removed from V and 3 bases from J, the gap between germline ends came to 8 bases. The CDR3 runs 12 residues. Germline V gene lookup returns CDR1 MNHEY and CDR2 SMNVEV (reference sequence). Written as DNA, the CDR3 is TGTGCCAGCAGTACCCGGGACTACGAGCAGTACTTC. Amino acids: CASSTRDYEQYF.

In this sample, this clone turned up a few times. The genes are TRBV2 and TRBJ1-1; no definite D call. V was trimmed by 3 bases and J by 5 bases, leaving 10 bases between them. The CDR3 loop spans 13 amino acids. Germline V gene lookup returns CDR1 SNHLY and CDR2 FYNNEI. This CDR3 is CASSDTPRTEAFF. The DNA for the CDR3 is TGTGCCAGCAGTGACACCCCTCGGACTGAAGCTTTCTTT.

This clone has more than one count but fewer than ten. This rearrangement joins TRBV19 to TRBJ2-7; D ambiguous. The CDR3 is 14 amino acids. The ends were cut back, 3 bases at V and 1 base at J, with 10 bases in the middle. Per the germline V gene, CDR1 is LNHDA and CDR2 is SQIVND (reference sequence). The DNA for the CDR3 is TGTGCCAGTAGTATTCCAGGAATGTCCTACGAGCAGTACTTC. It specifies CASSIPGMSYEQYF.

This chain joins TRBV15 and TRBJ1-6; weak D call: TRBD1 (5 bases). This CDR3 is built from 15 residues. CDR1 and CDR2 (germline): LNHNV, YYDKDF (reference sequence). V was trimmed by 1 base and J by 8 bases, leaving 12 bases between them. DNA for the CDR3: TGTGCCACCAGCAGAGTAGCCAGAGGGGATTCACCCCTCCACTTT. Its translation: CATSRVARGDSPLHF. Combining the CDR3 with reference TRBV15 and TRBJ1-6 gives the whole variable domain DAMVIQNPRYQVTQFGKPVTLSCSQTLNHNVMYWYQQKSSQAPKLLFHYYDKDFNNEADTPDNFQSRRPNTSFCFLDIRSPGLGDTAMYLCATSRVARGDSPLHFGNGTRLTVT.

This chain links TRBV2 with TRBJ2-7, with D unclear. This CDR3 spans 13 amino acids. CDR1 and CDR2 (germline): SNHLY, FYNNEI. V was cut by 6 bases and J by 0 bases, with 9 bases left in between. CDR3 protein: CASRPRTSYEQYF. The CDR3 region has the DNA TGTGCCAGCAGGCCCCGGACCTCCTACGAGCAGTACTTC. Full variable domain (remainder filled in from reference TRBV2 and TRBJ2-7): EPEVTQTPSHQVTQMGQEVILRCVPISNHLYFYWYRQILGQKVEFLVSFYNNEISEKSEIFDDQFSVERPDGSNFTLKIRSTKLEDSAMYFCASRPRTSYEQYFGPGTRLTVT.

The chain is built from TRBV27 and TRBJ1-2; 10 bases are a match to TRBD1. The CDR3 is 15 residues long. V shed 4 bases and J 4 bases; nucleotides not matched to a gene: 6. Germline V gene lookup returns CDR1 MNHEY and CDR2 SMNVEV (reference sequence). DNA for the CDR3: TGTGCCAGCAGTTCCGGGACAGGGGCCTCCTATGGCTACACCTTC. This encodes CASSSGTGASYGYTF.

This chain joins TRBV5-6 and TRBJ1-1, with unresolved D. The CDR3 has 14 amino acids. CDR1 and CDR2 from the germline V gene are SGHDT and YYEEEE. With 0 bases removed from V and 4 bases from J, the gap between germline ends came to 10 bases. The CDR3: CASSLDGRGTEAFF. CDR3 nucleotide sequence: TGTGCCAGCAGCTTGGACGGGCGCGGCACTGAAGCTTTCTTT.

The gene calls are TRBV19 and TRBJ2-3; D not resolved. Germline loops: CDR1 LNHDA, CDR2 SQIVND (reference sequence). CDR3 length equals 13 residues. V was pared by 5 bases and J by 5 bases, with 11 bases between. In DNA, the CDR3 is TGTGCCAGTAGTGTGGATTCTGGAGATACGCAGTATTTT. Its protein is CASSVDSGDTQYF.

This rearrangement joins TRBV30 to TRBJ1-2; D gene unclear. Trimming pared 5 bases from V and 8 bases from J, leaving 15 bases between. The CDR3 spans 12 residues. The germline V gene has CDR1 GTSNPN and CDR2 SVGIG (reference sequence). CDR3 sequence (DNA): TGTGCCTGGGGAGGCCGGAATGGAGGCTACACCTTC. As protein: CAWGGRNGGYTF.

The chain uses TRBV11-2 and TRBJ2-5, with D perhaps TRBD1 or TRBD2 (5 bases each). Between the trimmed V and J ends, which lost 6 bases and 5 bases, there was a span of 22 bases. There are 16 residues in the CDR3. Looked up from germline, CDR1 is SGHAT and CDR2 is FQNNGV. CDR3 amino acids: CASSPYGTIEGETQYF. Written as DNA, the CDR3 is TGTGCCAGCAGTCCGTACGGAACCATAGAGGGGGAGACCCAGTACTTC.

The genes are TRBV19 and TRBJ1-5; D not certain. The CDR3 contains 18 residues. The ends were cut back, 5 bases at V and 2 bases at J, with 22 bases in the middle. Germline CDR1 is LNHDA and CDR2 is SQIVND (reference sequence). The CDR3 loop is CASSAGYGILERNQPQHF. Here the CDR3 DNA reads TGTGCCAGTAGTGCTGGGTATGGGATCTTGGAACGCAATCAGCCCCAGCATTTT. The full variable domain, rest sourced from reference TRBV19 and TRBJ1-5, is DGGITQSPKYLFRKEGQNVTLSCEQNLNHDAMYWYRQDPGQGLRLIYYSQIVNDFQKGDIAEGYSVSREKKESFPLTVTSAQKNPTAFYLCASSAGYGILERNQPQHFGDGTRLSIL.

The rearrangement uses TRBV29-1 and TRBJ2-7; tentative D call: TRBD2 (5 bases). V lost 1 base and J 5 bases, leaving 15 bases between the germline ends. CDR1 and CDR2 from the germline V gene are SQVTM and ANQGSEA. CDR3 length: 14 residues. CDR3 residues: CSVEVYGDIHEQYF. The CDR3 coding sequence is TGCAGCGTTGAAGTTTACGGGGATATACACGAGCAGTACTTC.

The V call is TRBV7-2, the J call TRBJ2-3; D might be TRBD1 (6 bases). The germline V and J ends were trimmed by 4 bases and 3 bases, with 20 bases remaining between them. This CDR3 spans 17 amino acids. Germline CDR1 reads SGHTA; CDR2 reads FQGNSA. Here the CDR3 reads CASSSSPQGAGTDTQYF. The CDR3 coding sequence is TGTGCCAGCAGCTCCAGCCCACAGGGTGCCGGGACAGATACGCAGTATTTT.

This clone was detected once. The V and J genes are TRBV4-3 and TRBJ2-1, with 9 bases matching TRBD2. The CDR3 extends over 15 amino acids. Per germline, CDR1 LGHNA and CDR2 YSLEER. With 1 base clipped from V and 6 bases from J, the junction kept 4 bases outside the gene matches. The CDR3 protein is CASSQVGLASNEQFF. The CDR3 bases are TGCGCCAGCAGCCAAGTGGGACTAGCCTCCAATGAGCAGTTCTTC.

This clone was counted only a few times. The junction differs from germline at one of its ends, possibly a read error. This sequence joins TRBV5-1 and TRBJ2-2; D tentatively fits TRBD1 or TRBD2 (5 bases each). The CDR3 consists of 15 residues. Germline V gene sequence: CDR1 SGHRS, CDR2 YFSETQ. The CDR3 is CASSLGDGNAGELFF. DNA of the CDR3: TGCGCCAGCAGCTTGGGGGACGGGAACGCCGGGGAGCTGTTTTTT.

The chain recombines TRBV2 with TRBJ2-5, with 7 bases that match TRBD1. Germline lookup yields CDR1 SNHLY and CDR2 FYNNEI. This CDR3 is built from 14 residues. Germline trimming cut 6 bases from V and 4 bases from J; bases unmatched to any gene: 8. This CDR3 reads CASRPRTGSETQYF. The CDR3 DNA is TGTGCCAGCAGACCTCGGACAGGCTCAGAGACCCAGTACTTC.

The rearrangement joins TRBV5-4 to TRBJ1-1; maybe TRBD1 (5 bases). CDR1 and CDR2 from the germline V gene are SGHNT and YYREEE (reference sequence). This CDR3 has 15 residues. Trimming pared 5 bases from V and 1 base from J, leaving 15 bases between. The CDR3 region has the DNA TGTGCCAGCAGATTAGAGACAGTTCCGAACACTGAAGCTTTCTTT. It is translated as CASRLETVPNTEAFF.

The chain's CDR3 is CASSATGSSYNEQFF. The CDR3 DNA sequence: TGTGCCAGCAGCGCCACAGGGAGCTCCTACAATGAGCAGTTCTTC. The V call is TRBV9, the J call TRBJ2-1; perhaps TRBD1 as D (6 bases). Trimming pared 3 bases from V and 0 bases from J, leaving 10 bases between. In germline, CDR1 is SGDLS, CDR2 YYNGEE. This CDR3 has 15 residues. Looking up the rest from reference TRBV9 and TRBJ2-1 gives the full variable domain: DSGVTQTPKHLITATGQRVTLRCSPRSGDLSVYWYQQSLDQGLQFLIQYYNGEERAKGNILERFSAQQFPDLHSELNLSSLELGDSALYFCASSATGSSYNEQFFGPGTRLTVL.

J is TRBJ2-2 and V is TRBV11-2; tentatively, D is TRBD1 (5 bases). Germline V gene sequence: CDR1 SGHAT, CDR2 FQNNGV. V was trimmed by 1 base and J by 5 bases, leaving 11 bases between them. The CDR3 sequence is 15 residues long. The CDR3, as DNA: TGTGCCAGCAGCTTAGTAGGCAGGGTAACCGGGGAGCTGTTTTTT. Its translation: CASSLVGRVTGELFF.

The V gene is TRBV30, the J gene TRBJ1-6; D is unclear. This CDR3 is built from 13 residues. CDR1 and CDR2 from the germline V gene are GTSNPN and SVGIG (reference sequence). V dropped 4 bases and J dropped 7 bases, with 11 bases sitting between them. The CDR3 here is CAWTGQKNSPLHF. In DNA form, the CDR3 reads TGTGCCTGGACCGGCCAGAAAAATTCACCCCTCCACTTT.

CDR3 sequence (DNA): TGTGCCAGCAGCCCCGTTACCTCCTACAATGAGCAGTTCTTC. Amino acid sequence: CASSPVTSYNEQFF. The chain joins TRBV7-2 to TRBJ2-1; D ambiguous. The CDR3 consists of 14 residues. Germline-derived CDR1 and CDR2 are SGHTA and FQGNSA. V was cut by 5 bases and J by 0 bases, with 8 bases left in between. The full variable domain, in which reference TRBV7-2 and TRBJ2-1 provide the parts outside the CDR3, is GAGVSQSPSNKVTEKGKDVELRCDPISGHTALYWYRQSLGQGLEFLIYFQGNSAPDKSGLPSDRFSAERTGGSVSTLTIQRTQQEDSAVYLCASSPVTSYNEQFFGPGTRLTVL.